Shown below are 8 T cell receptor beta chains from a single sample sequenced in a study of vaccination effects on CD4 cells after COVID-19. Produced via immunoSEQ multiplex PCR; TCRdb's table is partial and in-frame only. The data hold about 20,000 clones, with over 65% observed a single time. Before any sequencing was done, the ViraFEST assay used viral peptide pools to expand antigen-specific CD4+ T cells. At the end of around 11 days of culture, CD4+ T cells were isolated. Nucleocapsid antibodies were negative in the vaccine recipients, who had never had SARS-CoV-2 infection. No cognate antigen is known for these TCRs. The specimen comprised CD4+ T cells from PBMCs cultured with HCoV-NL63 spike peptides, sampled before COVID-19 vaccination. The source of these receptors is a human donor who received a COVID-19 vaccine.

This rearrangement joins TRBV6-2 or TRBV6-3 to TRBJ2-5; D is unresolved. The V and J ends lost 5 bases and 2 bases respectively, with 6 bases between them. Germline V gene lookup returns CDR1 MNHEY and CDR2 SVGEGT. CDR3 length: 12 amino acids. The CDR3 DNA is TGTGCCAGCAGTCTGGGACAAGAGACCCAGTACTTC. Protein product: CASSLGQETQYF.

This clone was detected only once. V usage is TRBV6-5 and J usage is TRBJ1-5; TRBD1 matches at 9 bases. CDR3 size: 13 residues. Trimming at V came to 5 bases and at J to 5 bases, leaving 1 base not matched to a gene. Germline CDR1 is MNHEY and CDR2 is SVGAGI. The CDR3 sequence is CASSRDRDQPQHF. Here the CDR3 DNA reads TGTGCCAGCAGTAGGGACAGGGATCAGCCCCAGCATTTT.

The CDR3 loop reads CASSGTGEVQPQHF. CDR3 coding DNA: TGTGCCAGCAGCGGGACAGGGGAAGTTCAGCCCCAGCATTTT. The chain recombines TRBV2 with TRBJ1-5, with TRBD1 matching 10 bases. The germline V gene encodes CDR1 SNHLY and CDR2 FYNNEI. CDR3 length equals 14 residues. V was clipped by 6 bases and J by 6 bases; unmatched bases: 5. The whole variable domain, remainder taken from reference TRBV2 and TRBJ1-5, is EPEVTQTPSHQVTQMGQEVILRCVPISNHLYFYWYRQILGQKVEFLVSFYNNEISEKSEIFDDQFSVERPDGSNFTLKIRSTKLEDSAMYFCASSGTGEVQPQHFGDGTRLSIL.

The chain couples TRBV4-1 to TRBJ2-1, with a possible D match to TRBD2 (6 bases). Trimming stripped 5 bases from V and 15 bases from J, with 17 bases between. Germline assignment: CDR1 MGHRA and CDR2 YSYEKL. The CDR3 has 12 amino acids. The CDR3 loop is CASSSPRGGRFF. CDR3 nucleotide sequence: TGCGCCAGCAGCTCCCCTCGGGGAGGTCGGTTCTTC.

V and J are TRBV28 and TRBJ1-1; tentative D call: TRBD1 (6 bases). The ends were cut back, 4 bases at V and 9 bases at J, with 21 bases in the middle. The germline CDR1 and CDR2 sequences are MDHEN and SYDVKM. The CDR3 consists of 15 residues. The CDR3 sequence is CASSSLTGSSSKAFF. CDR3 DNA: TGTGCCAGCAGTTCGCTAACAGGGTCCTCCTCGAAAGCTTTCTTT.

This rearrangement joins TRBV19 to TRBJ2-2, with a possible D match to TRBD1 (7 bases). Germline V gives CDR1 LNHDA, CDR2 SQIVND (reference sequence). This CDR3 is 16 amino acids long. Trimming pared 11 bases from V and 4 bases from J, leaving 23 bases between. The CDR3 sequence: CAARGNRGWGTGELFF. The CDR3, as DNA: TGTGCCGCCCGGGGGAACAGGGGCTGGGGCACCGGGGAGCTGTTTTTT.

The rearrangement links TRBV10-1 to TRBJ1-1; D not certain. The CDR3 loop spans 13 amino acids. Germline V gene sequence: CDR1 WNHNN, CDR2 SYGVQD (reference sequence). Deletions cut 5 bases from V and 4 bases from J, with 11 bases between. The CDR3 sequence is CASSPTQITEAFF. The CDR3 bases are TGCGCCAGCAGTCCCACGCAGATCACTGAAGCTTTCTTT.

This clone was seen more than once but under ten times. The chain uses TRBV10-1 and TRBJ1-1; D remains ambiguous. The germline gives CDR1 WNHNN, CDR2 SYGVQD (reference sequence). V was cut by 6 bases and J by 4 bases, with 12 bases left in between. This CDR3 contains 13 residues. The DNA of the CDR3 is TGCGCCAGCAGGGAAGCAAGGAGCACTGAAGCTTTCTTT. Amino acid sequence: CASREARSTEAFF.